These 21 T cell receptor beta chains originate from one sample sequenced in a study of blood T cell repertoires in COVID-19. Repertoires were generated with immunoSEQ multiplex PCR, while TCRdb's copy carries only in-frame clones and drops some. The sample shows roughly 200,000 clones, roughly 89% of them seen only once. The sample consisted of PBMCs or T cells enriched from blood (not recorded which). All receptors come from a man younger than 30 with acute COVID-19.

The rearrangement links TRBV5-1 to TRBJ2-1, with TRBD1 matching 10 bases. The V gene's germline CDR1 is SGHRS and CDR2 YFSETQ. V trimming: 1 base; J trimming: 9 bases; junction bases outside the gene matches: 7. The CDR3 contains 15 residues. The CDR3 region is CASSLPGTGVIEQFF. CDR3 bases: TGCGCCAGCAGCTTGCCCGGGACAGGGGTTATTGAGCAGTTCTTC.

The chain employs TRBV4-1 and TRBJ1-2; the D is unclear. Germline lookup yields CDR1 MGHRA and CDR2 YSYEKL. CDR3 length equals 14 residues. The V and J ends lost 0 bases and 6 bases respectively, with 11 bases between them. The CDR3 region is CASSQDLSPDGYTF. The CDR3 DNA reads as TGCGCCAGCAGCCAAGATCTTTCGCCAGATGGCTACACCTTC.

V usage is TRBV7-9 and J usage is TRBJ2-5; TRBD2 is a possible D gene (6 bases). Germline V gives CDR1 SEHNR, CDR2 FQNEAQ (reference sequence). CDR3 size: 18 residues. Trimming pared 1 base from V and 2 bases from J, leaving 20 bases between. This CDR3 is CASSLVPPGTGEQETQYF. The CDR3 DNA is TGTGCCAGCAGCTTAGTTCCTCCCGGGACGGGGGAACAAGAGACCCAGTACTTC.

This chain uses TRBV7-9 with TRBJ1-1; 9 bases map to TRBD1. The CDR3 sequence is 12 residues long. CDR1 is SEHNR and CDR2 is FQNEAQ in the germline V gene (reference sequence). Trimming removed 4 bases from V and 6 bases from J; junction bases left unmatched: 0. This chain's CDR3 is CASSWDRAEAFF. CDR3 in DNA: TGTGCCAGCAGCTGGGACAGGGCTGAAGCTTTCTTT.

This CDR3 is CASSPRGGSSYNEQFF. The DNA of the CDR3 is TGTGCCAGCAGCCCCCGGGGGGGGAGCTCCTACAATGAGCAGTTCTTC. The chain uses TRBV7-9 and TRBJ2-1, with TRBD2 identical over 8 bases. V dropped 5 bases and J dropped 0; count of bases not matched to a gene: 6. The germline gives CDR1 SEHNR, CDR2 FQNEAQ (reference sequence). The CDR3 has 16 residues.

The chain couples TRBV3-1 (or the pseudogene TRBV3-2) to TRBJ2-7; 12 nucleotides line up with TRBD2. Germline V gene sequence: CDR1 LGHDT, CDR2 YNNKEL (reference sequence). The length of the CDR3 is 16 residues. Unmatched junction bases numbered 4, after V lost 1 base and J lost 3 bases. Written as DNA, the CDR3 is TGTGCCAGCAGCCAAGTGGCTAGCGGGGGGGACTACGAGCAGTACTTC. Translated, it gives CASSQVASGGDYEQYF.

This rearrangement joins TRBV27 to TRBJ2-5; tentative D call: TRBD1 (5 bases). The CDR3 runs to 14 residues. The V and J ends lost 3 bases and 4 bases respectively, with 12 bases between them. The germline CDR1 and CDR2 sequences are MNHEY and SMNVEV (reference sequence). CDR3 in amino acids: CASSFQGRLETQYF. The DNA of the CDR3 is TGTGCCAGCAGTTTTCAGGGTCGGTTAGAGACCCAGTACTTC.

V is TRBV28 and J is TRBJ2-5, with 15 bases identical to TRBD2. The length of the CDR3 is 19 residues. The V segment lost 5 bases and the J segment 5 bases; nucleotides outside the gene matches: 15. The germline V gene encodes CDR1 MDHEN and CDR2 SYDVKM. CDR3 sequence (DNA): TGTGCCAGCAGTCCCGGACTAGCGGGAGGGCCGGCCCCTAGGGAGACCCAGTACTTC. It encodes CASSPGLAGGPAPRETQYF.

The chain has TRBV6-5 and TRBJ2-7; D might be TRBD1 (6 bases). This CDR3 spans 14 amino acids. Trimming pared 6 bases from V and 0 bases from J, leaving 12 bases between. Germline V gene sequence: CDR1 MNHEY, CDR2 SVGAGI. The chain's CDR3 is CASSLRTASYEQYF. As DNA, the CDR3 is TGTGCCAGCAGCCTTAGGACAGCCTCCTACGAGCAGTACTTC.

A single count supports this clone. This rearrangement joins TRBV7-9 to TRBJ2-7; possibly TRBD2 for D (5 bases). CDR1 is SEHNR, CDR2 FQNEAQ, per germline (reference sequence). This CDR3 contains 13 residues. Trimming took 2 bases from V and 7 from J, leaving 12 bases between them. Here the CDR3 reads CASSLQLGGEQYF. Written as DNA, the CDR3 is TGTGCCAGCAGCTTACAATTGGGCGGGGAGCAGTACTTC.

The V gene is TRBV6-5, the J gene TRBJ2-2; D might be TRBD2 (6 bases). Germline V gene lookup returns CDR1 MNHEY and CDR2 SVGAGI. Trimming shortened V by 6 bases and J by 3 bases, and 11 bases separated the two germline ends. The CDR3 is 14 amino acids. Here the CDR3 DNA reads TGTGCCAGCAGGGAGGGTTTTTACACCGGGGAGCTGTTTTTT. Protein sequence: CASREGFYTGELFF.

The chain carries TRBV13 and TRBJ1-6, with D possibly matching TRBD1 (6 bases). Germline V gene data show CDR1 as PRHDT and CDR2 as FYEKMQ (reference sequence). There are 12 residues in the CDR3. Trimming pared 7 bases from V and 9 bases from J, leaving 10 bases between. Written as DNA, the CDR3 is TGTGCCAGCACTGCGGGGGCTTCACCCCTCCACTTT. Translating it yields CASTAGASPLHF.

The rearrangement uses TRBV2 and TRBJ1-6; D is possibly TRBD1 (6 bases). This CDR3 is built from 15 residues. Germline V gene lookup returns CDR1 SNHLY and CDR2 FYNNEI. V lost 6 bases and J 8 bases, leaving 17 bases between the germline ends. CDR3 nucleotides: TGTGCCAGCAGCGCCTACGGGGGGGCTGATTCACCCCTCCACTTT. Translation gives CASSAYGGADSPLHF.

CDR3 in DNA: TGCGCCAGCAGCCAACCCCTAGCGGGGAACACCGGGGAGCTGTTTTTT. Amino acids: CASSQPLAGNTGELFF. V usage is TRBV4-1 and J usage is TRBJ2-2; 8 nucleotides agree with TRBD2. The CDR3 extends over 16 amino acids. J lost 1 base, V lost 2 bases, and 3 bases had no gene match. CDR1 and CDR2 from the germline V gene are MGHRA and YSYEKL.

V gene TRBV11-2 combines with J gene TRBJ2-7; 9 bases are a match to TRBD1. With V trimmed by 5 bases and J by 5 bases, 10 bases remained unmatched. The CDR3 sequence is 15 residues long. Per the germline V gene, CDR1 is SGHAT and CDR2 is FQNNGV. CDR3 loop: CASSLGQGLSDEQYF. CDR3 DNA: TGTGCCAGCAGCCTTGGACAGGGGTTGTCGGACGAGCAGTACTTC.

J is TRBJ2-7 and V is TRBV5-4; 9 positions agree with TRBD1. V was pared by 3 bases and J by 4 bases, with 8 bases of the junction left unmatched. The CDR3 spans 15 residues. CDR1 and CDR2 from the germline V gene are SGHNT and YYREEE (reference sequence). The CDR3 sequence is CASSYLPGQGYEQYF. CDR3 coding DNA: TGTGCCAGCAGCTACCTGCCGGGACAGGGTTACGAGCAGTACTTC.

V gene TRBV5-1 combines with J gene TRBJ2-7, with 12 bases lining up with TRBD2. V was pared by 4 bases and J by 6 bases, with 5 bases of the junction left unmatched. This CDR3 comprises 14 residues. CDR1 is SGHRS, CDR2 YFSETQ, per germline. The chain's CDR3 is CASSVGLAGTEQYF. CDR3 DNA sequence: TGCGCCAGCAGCGTGGGACTAGCGGGTACCGAGCAGTACTTC.

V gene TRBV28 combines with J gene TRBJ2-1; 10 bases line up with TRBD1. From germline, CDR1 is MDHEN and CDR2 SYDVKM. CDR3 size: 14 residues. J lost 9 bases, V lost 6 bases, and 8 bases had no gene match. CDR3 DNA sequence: TGTGCCAGCAGGGGACAGGGGATAGTAATTGAGCAGTTCTTC. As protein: CASRGQGIVIEQFF.

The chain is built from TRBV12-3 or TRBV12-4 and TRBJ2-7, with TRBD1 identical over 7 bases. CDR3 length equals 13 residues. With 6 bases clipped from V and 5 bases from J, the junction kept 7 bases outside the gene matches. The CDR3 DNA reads TGTGCCAGCAGCGTGACAGGGTTCGACGAGCAGTACTTC. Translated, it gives CASSVTGFDEQYF.

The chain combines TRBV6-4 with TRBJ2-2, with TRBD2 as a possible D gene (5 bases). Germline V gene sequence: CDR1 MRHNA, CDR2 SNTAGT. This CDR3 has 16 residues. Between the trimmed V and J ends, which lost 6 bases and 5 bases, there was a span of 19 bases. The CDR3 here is CASSEESGRGTGELFF. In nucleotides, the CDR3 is TGTGCCAGCAGCGAAGAGTCGGGGAGAGGGACCGGGGAGCTGTTTTTT.

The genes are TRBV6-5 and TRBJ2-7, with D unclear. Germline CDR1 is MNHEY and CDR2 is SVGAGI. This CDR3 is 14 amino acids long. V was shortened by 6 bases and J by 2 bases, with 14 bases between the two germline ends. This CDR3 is CASSSGSPPYEQYF. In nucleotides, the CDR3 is TGTGCCAGCAGCTCCGGGTCACCCCCCTACGAGCAGTACTTC.